This T cell receptor beta chain was obtained from a study of cytomegalovirus exposure and HLA in healthy donors. V was clipped by 1 base and J by 3 bases, with 10 bases between them. Looked up from germline, CDR1 is SGHAT and CDR2 is FQNNGV. The CDR3 runs 14 residues. The study ran its PCR with 60 Vbeta and 13 Jbeta primers. TCRdb's copy holds only in-frame clones and misses some; the assay was immunoSEQ multiplex PCR. This repertoire comprises about 130,000 clones; its ten largest clones make up more than 0.9%. Sequenced material: PBMCs. This receptor was taken from a man between 18 and 35 years old in good health and CMV-seronegative. The gene calls are TRBV11-2 and TRBJ2-7; maybe TRBD1 (5 bases). The CDR3 sequence is CASSLVDSIYEQYF. CDR3 DNA sequence: TGTGCCAGCAGCTTAGTTGACAGTATCTACGAGCAGTACTTC.